The next 30 T cell receptor beta chains were all read from a single sample in a study of beta chain features in type 1 diabetes. Study-level findings and limits: Significant though moderate, a shortening of TCRB CDR3s appeared in all four CD4+ subsets of Type 1 diabetes patients.

The antigens of these receptors remain unknown. Expressed TCRB transcripts were sequenced because the entire RNA isolate underwent reverse transcription. Produced via immunoSEQ multiplex PCR; TCRdb's table is partial and in-frame only. The data hold 240,000 or so clones, with about 15% observed a single time. Sequenced sample: naive CD4+ T cells from blood. The receptors derive from a man aged 25 to 40 with type 1 diabetes.

This clone was seen only a few times. The same CDR3 arises from other DNA sequences in this sample as well. The J gene is TRBJ2-5, the V gene TRBV10-3, with D possibly being TRBD1 (6 bases). Germline CDR1 ENHRY, CDR2 SYGVKD. V lost 5 bases to trimming and J lost 3 bases, with 10 bases between them. The CDR3 loop spans 13 amino acids. This chain's CDR3 is CAISLTGEETQYF. Here the CDR3 DNA reads TGTGCCATCAGTTTGACAGGCGAAGAGACCCAGTACTTC.

The chain links TRBV11-2 to TRBJ1-2, with D tentatively TRBD1 (6 bases). The V end lost 5 bases, the J end lost 1 base, and 11 bases lay between the germline ends. The CDR3 is 14 residues long. Germline V gene data show CDR1 as SGHAT and CDR2 as FQNNGV. CDR3 loop: CASSPQGINYGYTF. Here the CDR3 DNA reads TGTGCCAGCAGCCCTCAGGGGATTAACTATGGCTACACCTTC.

This clone was observed a few times. The chain links TRBV2 to TRBJ2-7; D is possibly TRBD2 (6 bases). The CDR3 totals 15 residues. In germline, CDR1 is SNHLY, CDR2 FYNNEI. V was trimmed by 5 bases and J by 0 bases, leaving 14 bases between them. In DNA form, the CDR3 reads TGTGCCAGCAGTAGGGAGGCTAGCGCCTCCTACGAGCAGTACTTC. It translates to CASSREASASYEQYF.

In this sample, this clone turned up a few times. The chain has TRBV27 and TRBJ1-2; 8 bases agree with TRBD1. Germline CDR1 MNHEY, CDR2 SMNVEV (reference sequence). This CDR3 contains 12 residues. The V and J ends lost 6 bases and 8 bases, in that order; junction bases with no gene match: 5. CDR3 in amino acids: CASSGQGGGYTF. The CDR3 DNA reads TGTGCCAGCAGCGGACAGGGAGGAGGCTACACCTTC.

In this sample, this clone turned up a few times. The rearrangement links TRBV29-1 to TRBJ2-3; TRBD1 matches 10 bases. In germline, CDR1 is SQVTM, CDR2 ANQGSEA. V trimming: 5 bases; J trimming: 1 base; junction bases outside the gene matches: 12. The CDR3 runs to 17 residues. Here the CDR3 reads CSVWADRGLLGTDTQYF. The CDR3 region has the DNA TGCAGCGTTTGGGCTGACAGGGGGCTTTTAGGCACAGATACGCAGTATTTT.

This clone was picked up a small number of times. The chain employs TRBV7-8 and TRBJ2-1; the match to TRBD1 covers 9 bases. Trimming removed 1 base from V and 8 bases from J; junction bases left unmatched: 3. Germline assignment: CDR1 SGHVS and CDR2 FQNEAQ. There are 14 residues in the CDR3. CDR3 loop: CASSLGTGADEQFF. CDR3 DNA: TGTGCCAGCAGCTTAGGGACAGGGGCCGATGAGCAGTTCTTC.

J is TRBJ2-7 and V is TRBV6-6, with unresolved D. The germline V gene has CDR1 MNHNY and CDR2 SVGAGI (reference sequence). V lost 6 bases, J lost 3 bases, and 6 bases lay in between. The CDR3 extends over 11 amino acids. In nucleotides, the CDR3 is TGTGCCAGCAGCCCCAACTACGAGCAGTACTTC. Its translation is CASSPNYEQYF.

The chain is built from TRBV28 and TRBJ2-1; 9 bases line up with TRBD1. V trimming: 5 bases; J trimming: 1 base; junction bases outside the gene matches: 3. This CDR3 has 15 residues. The germline V gene encodes CDR1 MDHEN and CDR2 SYDVKM. The CDR3 sequence is CASSGDRVSYNEQFF. The CDR3 nucleotides are TGTGCCAGCAGTGGGGACAGGGTTTCCTACAATGAGCAGTTCTTC.

This clone occurred a few times. The chain couples TRBV29-1 to TRBJ2-3, with TRBD1 matching 11 bases. Germline CDR1 reads SQVTM; CDR2 reads ANQGSEA. The CDR3 contains 16 residues. Trimming removed 6 bases from V and 1 base from J; junction bases left unmatched: 9. In DNA, the CDR3 is TGCAGCGTCGATACGGACAGGGGGCTCGGCACAGATACGCAGTATTTT. Amino acids: CSVDTDRGLGTDTQYF.

In regard to this clone: The sample has other DNA sequences that encode this CDR3 too. The J gene is TRBJ2-5, the V gene TRBV2, with 10 nucleotides matching TRBD1. CDR1 is SNHLY and CDR2 is FYNNEI in the germline V gene. The V segment lost 8 bases and the J segment 1 base; nucleotides outside the gene matches: 1. This CDR3 is built from 13 residues. The CDR3 here is CASRTGGQETQYF. CDR3 nucleotides: TGTGCCAGCCGGACAGGGGGCCAAGAGACCCAGTACTTC. The whole variable domain, filled in from reference TRBV2 and TRBJ2-5, reads EPEVTQTPSHQVTQMGQEVILRCVPISNHLYFYWYRQILGQKVEFLVSFYNNEISEKSEIFDDQFSVERPDGSNFTLKIRSTKLEDSAMYFCASRTGGQETQYFGPGTRLLVL.

The chain is built from TRBV29-1 and TRBJ1-1; 7 bases agree with TRBD1. CDR3 size: 13 residues. The germline V gene encodes CDR1 SQVTM and CDR2 ANQGSEA. V trimming: 6 bases; J trimming: 4 bases; junction bases outside the gene matches: 8. CDR3 residues: CSVGWDSSTEAFF. CDR3 coding DNA: TGCAGCGTCGGCTGGGACAGTAGCACTGAAGCTTTCTTT. Full variable domain (missing parts from reference TRBV29-1 and TRBJ1-1): SAVISQKPSRDICQRGTSLTIQCQVDSQVTMMFWYRQQPGQSLTLIATANQGSEATYESGFVIDKFPISRPNLTFSTLTVSNMSPEDSSIYLCSVGWDSSTEAFFGQGTRLTVV.

This clone was recorded a few times. The chain employs TRBV6-1 and TRBJ2-3, with D perhaps TRBD2 (5 bases). Between the trimmed V and J ends, which lost 10 bases and 4 bases, there was a span of 15 bases. The germline CDR1 and CDR2 sequences are MNHNS and SASEGT. CDR3 length: 13 residues. CDR3 region: CAIRDGGSDTQYF. The CDR3 coding sequence is TGTGCCATCCGTGACGGAGGATCAGATACGCAGTATTTT.

This clone was seen only a few times. The chain joins TRBV5-4 to TRBJ2-1; the match to TRBD2 covers 11 bases. With 0 bases clipped from V and 9 bases from J, the junction kept 5 bases outside the gene matches. CDR1 is SGHNT and CDR2 is YYREEE in the germline V gene (reference sequence). CDR3 length equals 15 residues. CDR3 in amino acids: CASSLDSGRAVEQFF. In DNA, the CDR3 is TGTGCCAGCAGCTTGGATAGCGGGAGGGCTGTTGAGCAGTTCTTC.

The genes are TRBV2 and TRBJ2-7, with unresolved D. Germline V gives CDR1 SNHLY, CDR2 FYNNEI. This CDR3 is 11 amino acids long. The V gene lost 6 bases and the J gene lost 6 bases, with 9 bases spanning the gap. CDR3 region: CASSVLVEQYF. In nucleotides, the CDR3 is TGTGCCAGCAGCGTTCTCGTCGAGCAGTACTTC.

The chain carries TRBV7-2 and TRBJ2-5; D gene unclear. CDR1 is SGHTA, CDR2 FQGNSA, per germline. V shed 3 bases and J shed 5 bases, with 10 bases lying between them. The CDR3 sequence is 13 residues long. The CDR3 protein is CASSFAIRETQYF. The CDR3 DNA follows: TGTGCCAGCAGCTTCGCTATTCGTGAGACCCAGTACTTC.

As concerns this clone: At the DNA level, this CDR3 is encoded by other sequences in the same sample as well. The V and J genes are TRBV7-9 and TRBJ2-3; TRBD2 agrees at 12 bases. Germline V gene lookup returns CDR1 SEHNR and CDR2 FQNEAQ (reference sequence). This CDR3 is built from 16 residues. V lost 1 base and J lost 3; bases outside the gene matches: 2. The CDR3 spells CASSLGLAGDTDTQYF. CDR3 coding DNA: TGTGCCAGCAGCTTAGGACTAGCGGGGGATACAGATACGCAGTATTTT.

This chain connects TRBV11-2 to TRBJ1-1, with 7 bases matching TRBD1. V lost 5 bases, J lost 3 bases, and 6 bases stayed unmatched. Germline V lookup: CDR1 SGHAT, CDR2 FQNNGV. The CDR3 is made up of 14 amino acids. The CDR3 sequence is CASSRGTADTEAFF. The CDR3 DNA reads TGTGCCAGCAGCCGCGGGACAGCTGACACTGAAGCTTTCTTT.

This clone showed up just a few times. The chain has TRBV29-1 and TRBJ1-1; D is possibly TRBD1 (5 bases). The CDR3 totals 13 residues. From germline, CDR1 is SQVTM and CDR2 ANQGSEA. V lost 7 bases and J lost 0, with 12 bases in between. CDR3 DNA sequence: TGCAGCGGGCGAGACAGAGTGAACACTGAAGCTTTCTTT. It specifies CSGRDRVNTEAFF.

V gene TRBV10-3 combines with J gene TRBJ2-1; TRBD2 agrees at 9 bases. The CDR3 has 17 residues. CDR1 and CDR2 (germline): ENHRY, SYGVKD. V gave up 2 bases and J gave up 8 bases; unmatched junction bases: 13. In nucleotides, the CDR3 is TGTGCCATCAGTGAGGTGGTCGGGCGGGGGGGCCTGCATGAGCAGTTCTTC. Translating it yields CAISEVVGRGGLHEQFF.

The chain is built from TRBV5-1 and TRBJ2-7; possible D gene TRBD2, 6 bases. CDR1 is SGHRS and CDR2 is YFSETQ in the germline V gene. The CDR3 contains 16 residues. Trimming shortened V by 0 bases and J by 1 base, and 14 bases separated the two germline ends. The CDR3 nucleotides are TGCGCCAGCAGCTTGGTGTCTAGCGCGAAATCCTACGAGCAGTACTTC. It codes for CASSLVSSAKSYEQYF.

This clone has only a few counts. The J gene is TRBJ2-2, the V gene TRBV12-5, with a tentative D call TRBD1 (6 bases). From germline, CDR1 is LGHNT and CDR2 FRNRAP. This CDR3 contains 14 residues. The V gene lost 6 bases and the J gene lost 6 bases, with 14 bases spanning the gap. In DNA, the CDR3 is TGTGCTAGTGGCCTAGGACAGCCCCCCGGGGAGCTGTTTTTT. This sequence encodes CASGLGQPPGELFF.

The chain is built from TRBV2 and TRBJ1-1; D ambiguous. Germline-derived CDR1 and CDR2 are SNHLY and FYNNEI. V lost 4 bases, J lost 0 bases, and 12 bases lay in between. This CDR3 has 15 amino acids. The CDR3 DNA reads as TGTGCCAGCAGTGCCCGAGAGAGCATGAACACTGAAGCTTTCTTT. It translates to CASSARESMNTEAFF.

This rearrangement joins TRBV7-6 to TRBJ1-1, with D unresolved. The CDR3 is 13 residues long. V lost 5 bases to trimming and J lost 3 bases, with 10 bases between them. The germline CDR1 and CDR2 sequences are SGHVS and FNYEAQ. CDR3 sequence: CASSAEVHTEAFF. CDR3 nucleotide sequence: TGTGCCAGCAGCGCAGAAGTCCACACTGAAGCTTTCTTT.

This clone has more than one count but fewer than ten. V gene TRBV7-9 combines with J gene TRBJ2-5; D gene ambiguous. The V gene's germline CDR1 is SEHNR and CDR2 FQNEAQ (reference sequence). This CDR3 is 16 amino acids long. V lost 1 base, J lost 1 base, and 13 bases lay in between. The CDR3 nucleotides are TGTGCCAGCAGCTTAGGCCCCGCCCGGGTCCAAGAGACCCAGTACTTC. Protein product: CASSLGPARVQETQYF.

The rearrangement uses TRBV23-1 and TRBJ1-3; D unresolved. TRBV23-1 is an ORF; its function is uncertain. V gave up 1 base and J gave up 4 bases, with 11 bases separating them. The CDR3 runs to 15 residues. As DNA, the CDR3 is TGCGCCAGCAGTCAATGGCAGGAGGCAGGAAACACCATATATTTT. As protein: CASSQWQEAGNTIYF.

Here the CDR3 reads CASSSGGAGQETQYF. CDR3 nucleotide sequence: TGTGCCAGCAGTTCAGGGGGCGCGGGGCAAGAGACCCAGTACTTC. The rearrangement uses TRBV28 and TRBJ2-5; TRBD1 matches at 8 bases. V trimming: 4 bases; J trimming: 2 bases; junction bases outside the gene matches: 6. In germline, CDR1 is MDHEN, CDR2 SYDVKM. The CDR3 length is 15 residues. The complete variable domain, with remaining parts taken from reference TRBV28 and TRBJ2-5, reads DVKVTQSSRYLVKRTGEKVFLECVQDMDHENMFWYRQDPGLGLRLIYFSYDVKMKEKGDIPEGYSVSREKKERFSLILESASTNQTSMYLCASSSGGAGQETQYFGPGTRLLVL.

This clone was seen only a few times. The chain has TRBV5-4 and TRBJ2-1; 8 nucleotides align to TRBD2. This CDR3 region has 16 residues. Germline CDR1 SGHNT, CDR2 YYREEE (reference sequence). The J segment lost 6 bases and the V segment lost 0 bases, leaving 8 bases of the junction unmatched. The CDR3 loop reads CASSLGGASGRNEQFF. The CDR3 coding sequence is TGTGCCAGCAGCTTGGGGGGGGCTAGCGGGCGCAATGAGCAGTTCTTC.

The sample holds a few counts of this clone. The chain has TRBV5-1 and TRBJ2-7, with D perhaps TRBD2 (6 bases). This CDR3 contains 13 residues. Germline CDR1 is SGHRS and CDR2 is YFSETQ. V was pared by 0 bases and J by 7 bases, with 11 bases between. DNA of the CDR3: TGCGCCAGCAGCTTGGCCGGCCGGGAGGAGCAGTACTTC. Translated, it gives CASSLAGREEQYF.

This clone was seen a handful of times. The chain uses TRBV27 and TRBJ2-3, with 7 bases lining up with TRBD1. Germline trimming cut 5 bases from V and 1 base from J; bases unmatched to any gene: 6. Germline-derived CDR1 and CDR2 are MNHEY and SMNVEV (reference sequence). This CDR3 contains 15 residues. The chain's CDR3 is CASSPLGGGTDTQYF. CDR3 nucleotides: TGTGCCAGCAGTCCCTTAGGGGGCGGCACAGATACGCAGTATTTT.

This chain links TRBV19 with TRBJ1-4; no firm D call. CDR1 is LNHDA and CDR2 is SQIVND in the germline V gene (reference sequence). With 9 bases removed from V and 5 bases from J, the gap between germline ends came to 13 bases. This CDR3 is built from 13 residues. CDR3 sequence (DNA): TGTGCCAGCAATCCGGGGTACAATGAAAAACTGTTTTTT. This translates into CASNPGYNEKLFF. Full variable domain (outside the CDR3, taken from reference TRBV19 and TRBJ1-4): DGGITQSPKYLFRKEGQNVTLSCEQNLNHDAMYWYRQDPGQGLRLIYYSQIVNDFQKGDIAEGYSVSREKKESFPLTVTSAQKNPTAFYLCASNPGYNEKLFFGSGTQLSVL.